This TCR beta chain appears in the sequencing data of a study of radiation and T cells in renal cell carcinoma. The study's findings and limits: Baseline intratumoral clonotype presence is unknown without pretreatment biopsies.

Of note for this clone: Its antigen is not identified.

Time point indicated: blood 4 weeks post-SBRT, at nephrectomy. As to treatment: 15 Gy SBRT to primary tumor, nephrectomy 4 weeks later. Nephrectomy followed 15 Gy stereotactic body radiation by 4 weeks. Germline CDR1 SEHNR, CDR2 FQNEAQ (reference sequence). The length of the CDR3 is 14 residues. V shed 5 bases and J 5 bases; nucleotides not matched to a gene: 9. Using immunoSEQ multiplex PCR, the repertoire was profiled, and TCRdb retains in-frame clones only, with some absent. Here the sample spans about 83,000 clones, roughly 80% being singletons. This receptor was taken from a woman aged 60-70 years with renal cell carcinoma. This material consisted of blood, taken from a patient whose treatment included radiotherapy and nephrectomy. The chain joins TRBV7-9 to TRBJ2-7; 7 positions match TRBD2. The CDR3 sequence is CASSPVGGSDEQYF. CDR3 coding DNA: TGTGCCAGCAGCCCAGTCGGGGGGAGCGACGAGCAGTACTTC.